This T cell receptor beta chain emerged from a study of cytomegalovirus exposure and HLA in healthy donors. This clone was seen only once. Its antigen remains unidentified. The germline V gene encodes CDR1 PRHDT and CDR2 FYEKMQ (reference sequence). Trimming took 4 bases from V and 0 from J; bases not matched to a gene: 12. The CDR3 sequence is 19 residues long. The PCR ran on 60 Vbeta and 13 Jbeta primers. TCRdb's copy holds only in-frame clones and misses some; the assay was immunoSEQ multiplex PCR. In the table there are roughly 100,000 clones, 60% to 85% of which are singletons. General study results and limits: Looking again later, the authors saw that most CMV-associated TCR beta chains seemed HLA-restricted. Among TCR beta chains of equal frequency, HLA-associated ones were more clonally expanded in a later analysis.

Sequencing was performed on PBMCs. This chain uses TRBV13 with TRBJ2-2; TRBD1 matches 9 bases. This receptor was identified in a male donor in good health and CMV-seronegative. CDR3 coding DNA: TGTGCCAGCAGCTCACCGGGGGGACAGGGCGATGCGAACACCGGGGAGCTGTTTTTT. It encodes CASSSPGGQGDANTGELFF.